The 15 T cell receptor beta chains below all came from one sample that was sequenced in a study of T cells after yellow fever vaccination. TCRdb re-derived calls from the 5' RACE reads in MiXCR, one entry per CDR3 protein. The top ten clones hold around 0.49% of a sample with roughly 260,000 distinct CDR3 sequences, approximately 13% of them seen once. The starting material was CD4+ T cells sorted from PBMCs, obtained 45 days after the yellow fever booster vaccination. The receptors were sampled from a man between 25 and 39 years old who received the YFV17D yellow fever vaccine.

J is TRBJ2-5 and V is TRBV11-2; 7 nucleotides agree with TRBD2. This CDR3 has 12 residues. The V segment lost 6 bases and the J segment 10 bases; nucleotides outside the gene matches: 8. Germline loops: CDR1 SGHAT, CDR2 FQNNGV. The CDR3 protein is CASSSIRDYQYF. The CDR3 bases are TGTGCCAGCAGTAGCATTCGGGACTACCAGTACTTC.

This chain uses TRBV4-3 with TRBJ2-7; D tentatively reads TRBD1 or TRBD2 (6 bases each). The CDR3 is made up of 16 amino acids. Germline assignment: CDR1 LGHNA and CDR2 YSLEER. V was pared by 0 bases and J by 4 bases, with 16 bases between. CDR3 loop: CASSQDIRQGRYEQYF. The CDR3 DNA follows: TGCGCCAGCAGCCAAGATATCCGGCAGGGGAGGTACGAGCAGTACTTC.

This rearrangement joins TRBV7-2 to TRBJ2-1, with 11 bases lining up with TRBD1. Trimming cost V 0 bases and J 10 bases; bases outside gene matches: 5. The CDR3 loop spans 15 amino acids. Per germline, CDR1 SGHTA and CDR2 FQGNSA. Written as DNA, the CDR3 is TGTGCCAGCAGCTTAGCACCGGGACAGGGGGTCGAGCAGTTCTTC. Protein product: CASSLAPGQGVEQFF.

This clonotype appeared many times. This rearrangement joins TRBV12-3 or TRBV12-4 to TRBJ2-5, with D perhaps matching TRBD2 (5 bases). Deletions cut 4 bases from V and 5 bases from J, with 14 bases between. The CDR3 length is 14 residues. CDR3 sequence (DNA): TGTGCCAGCAGTTACGACTACCGGGGTGAGACCCAGTACTTC. This codes for CASSYDYRGETQYF.

V usage is TRBV29-1 and J usage is TRBJ2-3; D is unresolved. The CDR3 has 12 residues. The germline V gene encodes CDR1 SQVTM and CDR2 ANQGSEA. Trimming stripped 4 bases from V and 2 bases from J, with 7 bases between. The CDR3: CSVVRPTDTQYF. CDR3 nucleotide sequence: TGCAGCGTTGTGCGGCCCACAGATACGCAGTATTTT.

This clonotype was detected only a few times. The chain employs TRBV18 and TRBJ2-1, with D unresolved. Trimming pared 6 bases from V and 6 bases from J, leaving 15 bases between. The CDR3 runs 14 residues. CDR1 KGHSH and CDR2 LQKENI come from the germline V gene. The CDR3, as DNA: TGTGCCAGCTCCCCCAATGCCCCCGCCAATGAGCAGTTCTTC. Protein product: CASSPNAPANEQFF.

The chain is built from TRBV20-1 and TRBJ1-6; 7 bases agree with TRBD1. Per germline, CDR1 DFQATT and CDR2 SNEGSKA (reference sequence). Unmatched junction bases numbered 6, after V lost 5 bases and J lost 8 bases. The CDR3 is 13 amino acids. The CDR3 loop reads CSAPTGLDSPLHF. DNA for the CDR3: TGCAGTGCTCCGACAGGGTTGGATTCACCCCTCCACTTT.

This chain links TRBV7-6 with TRBJ1-6; TRBD1 matches at 7 bases. Germline V gives CDR1 SGHVS, CDR2 FNYEAQ. V dropped 6 bases and J dropped 7; count of bases not matched to a gene: 6. There are 14 residues in the CDR3. The CDR3 sequence: CASSEGTANSPLHF. In nucleotides, the CDR3 is TGTGCCAGCAGTGAGGGGACAGCGAATTCACCCCTCCACTTT.

The chain is built from TRBV9 and TRBJ2-5; 7 bases align to TRBD1. CDR1 and CDR2 from the germline V gene are SGDLS and YYNGEE. The trim removed 4 bases at V and 4 bases at J, leaving 7 bases unmatched. The length of the CDR3 is 14 residues. The CDR3 DNA follows: TGTGCCAGCAGCCCAACAGGGGACCGAGAGACCCAGTACTTC. Translation gives CASSPTGDRETQYF. Full variable domain (outside the CDR3, taken from reference TRBV9 and TRBJ2-5): DSGVTQTPKHLITATGQRVTLRCSPRSGDLSVYWYQQSLDQGLQFLIQYYNGEERAKGNILERFSAQQFPDLHSELNLSSLELGDSALYFCASSPTGDRETQYFGPGTRLLVL.

Only a few counts were recorded for this clonotype. The chain recombines TRBV10-2 with TRBJ1-3, with D unclear. V was shortened by 6 bases and J by 0 bases, with 15 bases between the two germline ends. CDR1 and CDR2 (germline): WSHSY, SAAADI. This CDR3 has 16 residues. The chain's CDR3 is CASSDTLSSSGNTIYF. Written as DNA, the CDR3 is TGCGCCAGCAGCGATACCCTGAGCAGCTCTGGAAACACCATATATTTT.

About this clonotype: A clone one base away is much larger, so this may be a read error. The gene calls are TRBV9 and TRBJ1-1; TRBD1 matches at 7 bases. The CDR3 sequence is 15 residues long. Trimming removed 0 bases from V and 5 bases from J; junction bases left unmatched: 7. Germline-derived CDR1 and CDR2 are SGDLS and YYNGEE. This CDR3 is CASSVEGQMETEAFF. CDR3 sequence (DNA): TGTGCCAGCAGCGTAGAGGGACAGATGGAGACTGAAGCTTTCTTT.

The count of this clonotype is one. This clone may be a read error of a much larger clone one base away. This sequence joins TRBV12-5 and TRBJ1-2; no firm D call. CDR3 length: 13 amino acids. The V end was cut by 0 bases, the J end by 7 bases, with 9 bases between. Per the germline V gene, CDR1 is LGHNT and CDR2 is FRNRAP. As DNA, the CDR3 is TGTGCTAGTGGTTTGGTGGGCAGCGGTGGCTACACCTTC. Residues: CASGLVGSGGYTF. Combining the CDR3 with reference TRBV12-5 and TRBJ1-2 gives the whole variable domain DARVTQTPRHKVTEMGQEVTMRCQPILGHNTVFWYRQTMMQGLELLAYFRNRAPLDDSGMPKDRFSAEMPDATLATLKIQPSEPRDSAVYFCASGLVGSGGYTFGSGTRLTVV.

The rearrangement joins TRBV4-2 to TRBJ2-2, with D possibly matching TRBD2 (6 bases). Trimming removed 2 bases from V and 2 bases from J, with 9 bases in between. CDR3 size: 15 residues. CDR1 is LGHNA, CDR2 YNFKEQ, per germline. This CDR3 is CASSQKGLNTGELFF. The CDR3 DNA sequence: TGTGCCAGCAGCCAAAAGGGACTTAACACCGGGGAGCTGTTTTTT.

The J gene is TRBJ2-5, the V gene TRBV3-1, with D tentatively TRBD2 (5 bases). Germline V gene data show CDR1 as LGHDT and CDR2 as YNNKEL (reference sequence). V lost 2 bases, J lost 4 bases, and 11 bases lay in between. This CDR3 contains 14 residues. DNA of the CDR3: TGTGCCAGCAGCCAAAGCATAGCGCTAGAGACCCAGTACTTC. Residues: CASSQSIALETQYF.

DNA for the CDR3: TGTGCCAGCTACTCCGGGACTAGCGTGGTCAATGAGCAGTTCTTC. Translation gives CASYSGTSVVNEQFF. The chain combines TRBV6-2 or TRBV6-3 with TRBJ2-1; 10 bases fit TRBD2. The V and J ends lost 8 bases and 6 bases, in that order; junction bases with no gene match: 10. The CDR3 is 15 amino acids. Germline V CDR1 and CDR2: MNHEY, SVGEGT.